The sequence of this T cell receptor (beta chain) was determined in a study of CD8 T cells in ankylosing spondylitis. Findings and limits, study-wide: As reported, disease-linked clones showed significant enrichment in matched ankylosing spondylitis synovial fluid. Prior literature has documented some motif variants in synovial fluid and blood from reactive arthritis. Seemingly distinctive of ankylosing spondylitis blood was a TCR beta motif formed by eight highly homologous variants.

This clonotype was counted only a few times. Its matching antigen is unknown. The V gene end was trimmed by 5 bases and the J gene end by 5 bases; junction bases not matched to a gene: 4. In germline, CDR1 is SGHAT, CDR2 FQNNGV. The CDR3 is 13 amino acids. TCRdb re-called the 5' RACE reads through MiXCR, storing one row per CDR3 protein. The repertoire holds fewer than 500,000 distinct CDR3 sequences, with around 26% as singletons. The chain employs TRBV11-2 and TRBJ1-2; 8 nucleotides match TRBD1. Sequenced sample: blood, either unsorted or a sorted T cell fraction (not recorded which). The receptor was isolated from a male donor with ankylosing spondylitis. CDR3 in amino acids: CASSRTGKYGYTF. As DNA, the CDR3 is TGTGCCAGCAGCAGGACAGGGAAATATGGCTACACCTTC.